The 24 T cell receptor beta chains below come from one sample, sequenced in a study of blood T cell repertoires in COVID-19. Sequencing used immunoSEQ multiplex PCR; TCRdb keeps in-frame clones, though not all of them. The sample lists approximately 92,000 clones, less than 75% seen once, with around 24% in the top ten. Sequenced sample: peripheral blood. Every receptor here comes from a woman aged 55 to 70 in a cohort sampled during active or convalescent COVID-19.

The rearrangement joins TRBV6-5 to TRBJ2-7, with D maybe TRBD2 (5 bases). Germline CDR1 MNHEY, CDR2 SVGAGI. V lost 2 bases and J lost 2, with 13 bases in between. The CDR3 has 15 residues. The CDR3 region is CASSYLGLNTYEQYF. DNA of the CDR3: TGTGCCAGCAGTTACCTAGGACTCAATACCTACGAGCAGTACTTC.

This clone was counted once. The gene calls are TRBV6-5 and TRBJ2-2, with D possibly TRBD1 on 5 matching bases. The V end was cut by 6 bases, the J end by 5 bases, with 13 bases between. Germline V gene data show CDR1 as MNHEY and CDR2 as SVGAGI. The CDR3 contains 14 residues. CDR3: CASREQTGTGELFF. The CDR3 DNA sequence: TGTGCCAGCAGGGAGCAAACAGGTACCGGGGAGCTGTTTTTT.

The chain uses TRBV11-2 and TRBJ2-3; TRBD2 matches at 7 bases. Germline V gene sequence: CDR1 SGHAT, CDR2 FQNNGV. Trimming cost V 3 bases and J 2 bases; bases outside gene matches: 8. The CDR3 has 16 residues. CDR3 amino acids: CASSFMGGDYTDTQYF. CDR3 nucleotides: TGTGCCAGCAGCTTTATGGGCGGGGACTACACAGATACGCAGTATTTT.

V usage is TRBV2 and J usage is TRBJ2-2; perhaps TRBD1 as D (6 bases). Germline V CDR1 and CDR2: SNHLY, FYNNEI. The CDR3 sequence is 13 residues long. V lost 6 bases to trimming and J lost 3 bases, with 8 bases between them. This chain's CDR3 is CASRKGDTGELFF. DNA for the CDR3: TGTGCCAGCAGGAAGGGGGACACCGGGGAGCTGTTTTTT. Drawing the rest from reference TRBV2 and TRBJ2-2, the complete variable domain is EPEVTQTPSHQVTQMGQEVILRCVPISNHLYFYWYRQILGQKVEFLVSFYNNEISEKSEIFDDQFSVERPDGSNFTLKIRSTKLEDSAMYFCASRKGDTGELFFGEGSRLTVL.

DNA for the CDR3: TGCGCCAGCACCGTTTCACCCGGGGACTATGGCTACACCTTC. It specifies CASTVSPGDYGYTF. This sequence joins TRBV5-1 and TRBJ1-2; D is unclear. The CDR3 is 14 residues long. Trimming shortened V by 6 bases and J by 3 bases, and 15 bases separated the two germline ends. Germline V CDR1 and CDR2: SGHRS, YFSETQ.

The rearrangement joins TRBV11-2 to TRBJ1-1, with D unclear. V was cut by 3 bases and J by 0 bases, with 11 bases left in between. The CDR3 runs 15 residues. From germline, CDR1 is SGHAT and CDR2 FQNNGV. CDR3 amino acids: CASSFHSEMNTEAFF. The DNA for the CDR3 is TGTGCCAGCAGCTTCCATTCGGAGATGAACACTGAAGCTTTCTTT.

This clone was found a few times. J is TRBJ1-5 and V is TRBV27; perhaps TRBD1 as D (6 bases). This CDR3 is 13 amino acids long. Germline CDR1 reads MNHEY; CDR2 reads SMNVEV (reference sequence). Trimming cost V 2 bases and J 7 bases, with 9 bases left between them. The CDR3 spells CASSLGGGQPQHF. The CDR3 DNA follows: TGTGCCAGCAGTTTAGGGGGGGGCCAGCCCCAGCATTTT.

The chain is built from TRBV7-3 and TRBJ2-3; 8 nucleotides align to TRBD1. Trimming removed 4 bases from V and 2 bases from J; junction bases left unmatched: 2. From germline, CDR1 is SGHTA and CDR2 FQGTGA. The CDR3 extends over 14 amino acids. CDR3 bases: TGTGCCAGCAGCTCGGGACAGGTCACAGATACGCAGTATTTT. Its protein is CASSSGQVTDTQYF. The whole variable domain, remainder taken from reference TRBV7-3 and TRBJ2-3, is GAGVSQTPSNKVTEKGKYVELRCDPISGHTALYWYRQSLGQGPEFLIYFQGTGAADDSGLPNDRFFAVRPEGSVSTLKIQRTERGDSAVYLCASSSGQVTDTQYFGPGTRLTVL.

This rearrangement joins TRBV7-8 to TRBJ1-6; D is unclear. The V gene lost 5 bases and the J gene lost 6 bases, with 5 bases spanning the gap. The CDR3 is 12 amino acids. In germline, CDR1 is SGHVS, CDR2 FQNEAQ. CDR3 region: CASSHSNSPLHF. The DNA for the CDR3 is TGTGCCAGCAGCCACTCTAATTCACCCCTCCACTTT.

This chain links TRBV5-1 with TRBJ2-2, with 9 positions matching TRBD1. With V trimmed by 2 bases and J by 0 bases, 5 bases remained unmatched. CDR1 SGHRS and CDR2 YFSETQ come from the germline V gene. This CDR3 has 17 residues. The DNA of the CDR3 is TGCGCCAGCAGCTTAGAGACAGGGGGAACGAACACCGGGGAGCTGTTTTTT. This codes for CASSLETGGTNTGELFF.

The chain joins TRBV4-1 to TRBJ2-7; D might be TRBD1 (6 bases). The CDR3 loop spans 14 amino acids. Germline values: CDR1 MGHRA, CDR2 YSYEKL. V was shortened by 4 bases and J by 2 bases, with 12 bases between the two germline ends. CDR3: CASSPTDRTYEQYF. CDR3 in DNA: TGCGCCAGCAGCCCTACCGACAGGACCTACGAGCAGTACTTC.

This clone has only one observation. The chain couples TRBV5-4 to TRBJ2-3; D call uncertain. In germline, CDR1 is SGHNT, CDR2 YYREEE (reference sequence). Deletions cut 2 bases from V and 3 bases from J, with 7 bases between. The CDR3 contains 13 residues. The CDR3 here is CASSFFSTDTQYF. The CDR3 DNA reads TGTGCCAGCAGCTTTTTTAGTACAGATACGCAGTATTTT.

J is TRBJ2-1 and V is TRBV4-2; 7 nucleotides match TRBD2. Germline CDR1 reads LGHNA; CDR2 reads YNFKEQ. V was pared by 4 bases and J by 8 bases, with 5 bases of the junction left unmatched. The length of the CDR3 is 13 residues. This CDR3 reads CASSPQAGDEQFF. Written as DNA, the CDR3 is TGTGCCAGCAGCCCTCAGGCGGGGGATGAGCAGTTCTTC.

This chain uses TRBV7-8 with TRBJ1-6; no firm D call. Germline loops: CDR1 SGHVS, CDR2 FQNEAQ. The CDR3 contains 13 residues. V shed 1 base and J shed 9 bases, with 7 bases lying between them. The CDR3 DNA sequence: TGTGCCAGCAGCTTAGGTCCCTCTTCACCCCTCCACTTT. This sequence encodes CASSLGPSSPLHF. The full variable domain, completed using reference TRBV7-8 and TRBJ1-6, is GAGVSQSPRYKVAKRGQDVALRCDPISGHVSLFWYQQALGQGPEFLTYFQNEAQLDKSGLPSDRFFAERPEGSVSTLKIQRTQQEDSAVYLCASSLGPSSPLHFGNGTRLTVT.

This chain connects TRBV30 to TRBJ1-5; 12 nucleotides match TRBD1. Germline CDR1 reads GTSNPN; CDR2 reads SVGIG (reference sequence). There are 15 residues in the CDR3. Trimming took 4 bases from V and 3 from J; bases not matched to a gene: 4. The CDR3 region is CAWTRDRGPNQPQHF. The CDR3 DNA follows: TGTGCCTGGACCAGGGACAGGGGGCCCAATCAGCCCCAGCATTTT. The full variable domain, rest sourced from reference TRBV30 and TRBJ1-5, is SQTIHQWPATLVQPVGSPLSLECTVEGTSNPNLYWYRQAAGRGLQLLFYSVGIGQISSEVPQNLSASRPQDRQFILSSKKLLLSDSGFYLCAWTRDRGPNQPQHFGDGTRLSIL.

The rearrangement links TRBV7-2 to TRBJ2-7, with 9 bases identical to TRBD2. The CDR3 sequence is 14 residues long. The V segment lost 3 bases and the J segment 2 bases; nucleotides outside the gene matches: 2. Looked up from germline, CDR1 is SGHTA and CDR2 is FQGNSA. The CDR3 DNA reads as TGTGCCAGCAGCTTTAGCGGGGGTACCTACGAGCAGTACTTC. Its protein is CASSFSGGTYEQYF.

The gene calls are TRBV5-1 and TRBJ2-1; D may be TRBD2 (5 bases). V was pared by 2 bases and J by 5 bases, with 8 bases between. The CDR3 extends over 13 amino acids. The germline V gene has CDR1 SGHRS and CDR2 YFSETQ. The CDR3: CASSLPADNEQFF. DNA of the CDR3: TGCGCCAGCAGCTTACCAGCGGACAATGAGCAGTTCTTC. Variable domain in full (rest from reference TRBV5-1 and TRBJ2-1): KAGVTQTPRYLIKTRGQQVTLSCSPISGHRSVSWYQQTPGQGLQFLFEYFSETQRNKGNFPGRFSGRQFSNSRSEMNVSTLELGDSALYLCASSLPADNEQFFGPGTRLTVL.

The chain is built from TRBV5-1 and TRBJ1-1; a possible D gene is TRBD1 (6 bases). Germline lookup yields CDR1 SGHRS and CDR2 YFSETQ. The ends were cut back, 3 bases at V and 1 base at J, with 10 bases in the middle. CDR3 length: 14 residues. Here the CDR3 reads CASSSQGKNTEAFF. DNA of the CDR3: TGCGCCAGCAGCTCACAGGGAAAGAACACTGAAGCTTTCTTT.

The V gene is TRBV4-3, the J gene TRBJ2-1; 7 nucleotides align to TRBD1. V was clipped by 0 bases and J by 13 bases; unmatched bases: 3. Germline V lookup: CDR1 LGHNA, CDR2 YSLEER. The CDR3 extends over 12 amino acids. CDR3 residues: CASSQDGQVQFF. CDR3 coding DNA: TGCGCCAGCAGCCAAGATGGACAGGTACAGTTCTTC.

The rearrangement links TRBV11-2 to TRBJ2-7; D is possibly TRBD1 (6 bases). Germline V gives CDR1 SGHAT, CDR2 FQNNGV. The CDR3 extends over 17 amino acids. V lost 0 bases, J lost 2 bases, and 17 bases lay in between. CDR3 sequence: CASSLDRDSRGTYEQYF. In DNA form, the CDR3 reads TGTGCCAGCAGCTTAGATCGGGATAGCAGGGGAACCTACGAGCAGTACTTC.

The genes are TRBV10-1 and TRBJ1-1, with TRBD1 matching 9 bases. The CDR3 runs 14 residues. Trimming cost V 6 bases and J 4 bases; bases outside gene matches: 6. Germline CDR1 is WNHNN and CDR2 is SYGVQD (reference sequence). CDR3 DNA sequence: TGCGCCAGCAGCACCGGGACAGGGTCCACTGAAGCTTTCTTT. Its protein product is CASSTGTGSTEAFF.

The chain is built from TRBV30 and TRBJ2-6; a possible D gene is TRBD1 (6 bases). The CDR3 runs to 17 residues. Germline loops: CDR1 GTSNPN, CDR2 SVGIG (reference sequence). V was clipped by 5 bases and J by 1 base, with 18 bases between them. The CDR3: CAWERTVRESGANVLTF. CDR3 DNA: TGTGCCTGGGAACGGACAGTCAGAGAGTCTGGGGCCAACGTCCTGACTTTC.

This sequence joins TRBV5-6 and TRBJ2-5; no clear D gene. CDR1 SGHDT and CDR2 YYEEEE come from the germline V gene. The V end lost 0 bases, the J end lost 2 bases, and 8 bases lay between the germline ends. This CDR3 has 14 residues. CDR3: CASSLVSRQETQYF. CDR3 nucleotide sequence: TGTGCCAGCAGCTTGGTTTCCCGGCAAGAGACCCAGTACTTC.

V usage is TRBV7-8 and J usage is TRBJ2-7; 10 bases line up with TRBD1. Germline CDR1 is SGHVS and CDR2 is FQNEAQ. J gave up 2 bases and V 5 bases, and 6 bases lay outside the gene matches. The CDR3 is 15 residues long. CDR3 coding DNA: TGTGCCAGCAGCCGATCCGGGACAGGGGCCTACGAGCAGTACTTC. It codes for CASSRSGTGAYEQYF.